A selection of T cell receptor beta chains follows, all from one sample in a study of CD8+ T cells in alopecia areata. Profiled with immunoSEQ multiplex PCR; TCRdb holds only in-frame clones, not every one. The sample consists of around 140,000 clones, 40% to 65% of them appearing once. Material: CD4+ T cells sorted from blood, obtained at week 0. The source is a human donor with alopecia areata. The CDR3 runs from the conserved cysteine through the conserved F or W. The D gene is left open where the match is weak. Size values are once, few and many counts, or a class for expanded clones, and some rows have none.

clone_size: .; d_call: .; v_call: TRBV11-2; j_call: TRBJ2-2; cdr3_nt: TGTGCCAGCAGCCCCCGCGGATCCACCGGGGAGCTGTTTTTT; cdr3_aa: CASSPRGSTGELFF
clone_size: .; d_call: TRBD2; v_call: TRBV28; j_call: TRBJ2-7; cdr3_nt: TGTGCCAGCAGTAAAAGACTAGCGGGGCTCTACGAGCAGTACTTC; cdr3_aa: CASSKRLAGLYEQYF
clone_size: few; d_call: .; v_call: TRBV23-1; j_call: TRBJ2-5; cdr3_nt: TGCGCCAGCAGTCTTGATATGGGTGGCCAAGAGACCCAGTACTTC; cdr3_aa: CASSLDMGGQETQYF
clone_size: .; d_call: TRBD2; v_call: TRBV7-2; j_call: TRBJ2-3; cdr3_nt: TGTGCCAGCAGCTTAGGCGGGACTAGCGATTTT; cdr3_aa: CASSLGGTSDF
clone_size: many; d_call: TRBD1; v_call: TRBV7-3; j_call: TRBJ2-7; cdr3_nt: TGTGCCAGTCCGGGACAGTCGGTTTGCGAGCAGTACTTC; cdr3_aa: CASPGQSVCEQYF
clone_size: .; d_call: .; v_call: TRBV9; j_call: TRBJ2-1; cdr3_nt: TGTGCCAGCAGCGTAGCGGACACTTCTTGGAATGAGCAGTTCTTC; cdr3_aa: CASSVADTSWNEQFF
clone_size: .; d_call: .; v_call: TRBV7-9; j_call: TRBJ2-7; cdr3_nt: TGTGCCAGCAGCCGGCAGGGCTACGAGCAGTACTTC; cdr3_aa: CASSRQGYEQYF
clone_size: .; d_call: .; v_call: TRBV27; j_call: TRBJ2-1; cdr3_nt: TGTGCCAGTAAGAATGAGCAGTTCTTC; cdr3_aa: CASKNEQFF
clone_size: .; d_call: .; v_call: TRBV29-1; j_call: TRBJ1-1; cdr3_nt: TGCAGCGTTGAATCAGGACGGGAGGGAGCTTTCTTT; cdr3_aa: CSVESGREGAFF
clone_size: .; d_call: TRBD1; v_call: TRBV2; j_call: TRBJ2-7; cdr3_nt: TGTGCCAGCAGTCAGGGACAGGGCTCCTACGAGCAGTACTTC; cdr3_aa: CASSQGQGSYEQYF
clone_size: .; d_call: .; v_call: TRBV4-3; j_call: TRBJ2-5; cdr3_nt: TGCGCCAGCAGCCAAGGAGGGTTAGAGACCCAGTACTTC; cdr3_aa: CASSQGGLETQYF
clone_size: .; d_call: .; v_call: TRBV29-1; j_call: TRBJ2-7; cdr3_nt: TGCAGCGTTGAAGATATACGGGGCCGGTACTTC; cdr3_aa: CSVEDIRGRYF
clone_size: .; d_call: .; v_call: TRBV28; j_call: TRBJ1-1; cdr3_nt: TGTGCCAGCAGTTTAGCTAGCCTGGGCACTGAAGCTTTCTTT; cdr3_aa: CASSLASLGTEAFF
clone_size: .; d_call: TRBD1; v_call: TRBV27; j_call: TRBJ2-3; cdr3_nt: TGTGCCAGCAGTTTATCGAGACAGGGGAGGTATACGCAGTATTTT; cdr3_aa: CASSLSRQGRYTQYF
clone_size: .; d_call: .; v_call: TRBV7-2; j_call: TRBJ1-2; cdr3_nt: TGTGCCAGCAGCTTGGATCAGCAGGGAGTAGGCTACACCTTC; cdr3_aa: CASSLDQQGVGYTF
clone_size: .; d_call: .; v_call: TRBV7-2; j_call: TRBJ2-1; cdr3_nt: TGTGCCAGCAGCTTAGGCGGATCCTTCTCCTACAATGAGCAGTTCTTC; cdr3_aa: CASSLGGSFSYNEQFF
clone_size: .; d_call: .; v_call: TRBV29-1; j_call: TRBJ1-1; cdr3_nt: TGCAGCGTAAGAAGCCCAGGGAACACTGAAGCTTTCTTT; cdr3_aa: CSVRSPGNTEAFF
clone_size: few; d_call: .; v_call: TRBV21-1; j_call: TRBJ1-2; cdr3_nt: TGTGCCAGCAGCAAGCAGGGACCCCACGGCTATGGCTACACCTTC; cdr3_aa: CASSKQGPHGYGYTF
clone_size: few; d_call: .; v_call: TRBV7-9; j_call: TRBJ2-7; cdr3_nt: TGTGCCAGCAGCGGGGCGCCGGGTGGCGTCGGGGCTCGGGAGCAGTACTTC; cdr3_aa: CASSGAPGGVGAREQYF
clone_size: .; d_call: .; v_call: TRBV5-1; j_call: TRBJ2-3; cdr3_nt: TGCGCCAGCAGCTCTAGTGACGGGACAGATACGCAGTATTTT; cdr3_aa: CASSSSDGTDTQYF
clone_size: .; d_call: TRBD2; v_call: TRBV30; j_call: TRBJ2-1; cdr3_nt: TGTGCCTGGAGTGTACGACTAGCGGGGGTCACCTTCTACAATGAGCAGTTCTTC; cdr3_aa: CAWSVRLAGVTFYNEQFF
clone_size: .; d_call: TRBD1; v_call: TRBV27; j_call: TRBJ2-6; cdr3_nt: TGTGCCAGCAGCACCGGGACAGGGCCACCCGGGGCCAACGTCCTGACTTTC; cdr3_aa: CASSTGTGPPGANVLTF
clone_size: .; d_call: TRBD2; v_call: TRBV30; j_call: TRBJ2-7; cdr3_nt: TGTGCCTGGATTTCTAGCGGGAGCTACGGCGAGCAGTACTTC; cdr3_aa: CAWISSGSYGEQYF
clone_size: few; d_call: .; v_call: TRBV29-1; j_call: TRBJ2-2; cdr3_nt: TGCAGCGTTGAAGGGGCCACCGGGGAGCTGTTTTTT; cdr3_aa: CSVEGATGELFF
clone_size: few; d_call: TRBD1; v_call: TRBV6-1; j_call: TRBJ1-5; cdr3_nt: TGTGCCAGCAGTGGAACCGGGACAGGCCTTTCCGATAGCAATCAGCCCCAGCATTTT; cdr3_aa: CASSGTGTGLSDSNQPQHF
clone_size: .; d_call: TRBD1; v_call: TRBV27; j_call: TRBJ1-2; cdr3_nt: TGTGCCAGCGGCTTCCCAGGGGGCGACTATGGCTACACCTTC; cdr3_aa: CASGFPGGDYGYTF
clone_size: .; d_call: .; v_call: TRBV18; j_call: TRBJ1-1; cdr3_nt: TGTGCCAGCCAGGCAGGGGAGAACACTGAAGCTTTCTTT; cdr3_aa: CASQAGENTEAFF
clone_size: few; d_call: .; v_call: TRBV7-2; j_call: TRBJ2-5; cdr3_nt: TGTGCCAGCAGCCCTAGAGGACCGGGGTGGGAGACCCAGTACTTC; cdr3_aa: CASSPRGPGWETQYF
clone_size: .; d_call: .; v_call: TRBV18; j_call: TRBJ1-1; cdr3_nt: TGTGCCAGCTCACCAGGACAGAATAGGCACACTGAAGCTTTCTTT; cdr3_aa: CASSPGQNRHTEAFF
clone_size: few; d_call: .; v_call: TRBV9; j_call: TRBJ1-2; cdr3_nt: TGTGCCAGCAGCGTAGGGTCCGGAGGCACGGGCTACACCTTC; cdr3_aa: CASSVGSGGTGYTF
clone_size: few; d_call: .; v_call: TRBV2; j_call: TRBJ1-5; cdr3_nt: TGTGCCAGCAGTTCCAAGGGTAGAAGCAATCAGCCCCAGCATTTT; cdr3_aa: CASSSKGRSNQPQHF
clone_size: .; d_call: .; v_call: TRBV2; j_call: TRBJ2-5; cdr3_nt: TGTGCCAGCACCAGGGAGGAGACCCAGTACTTC; cdr3_aa: CASTREETQYF
clone_size: .; d_call: .; v_call: TRBV5-1; j_call: TRBJ1-1; cdr3_nt: TGCGCCAGCAGCTTGGGACAGGCGAACACTGAAGCTTTCTTT; cdr3_aa: CASSLGQANTEAFF
clone_size: .; d_call: TRBD1; v_call: TRBV28; j_call: TRBJ1-2; cdr3_nt: TGTGCCAGCACCACGGACAGGGACGGCTACACCTTC; cdr3_aa: CASTTDRDGYTF
clone_size: .; d_call: .; v_call: TRBV30; j_call: TRBJ2-2; cdr3_nt: TGTGCCTGGGCCGGGACTCCAGCCACCGGGGAGCTGTTTTTT; cdr3_aa: CAWAGTPATGELFF
clone_size: .; d_call: .; v_call: TRBV12-5; j_call: TRBJ2-3; cdr3_nt: TGTGCTAGTGGTTTGGTCGTGGACGGCACAGATACGCAGTATTTT; cdr3_aa: CASGLVVDGTDTQYF
clone_size: few; d_call: .; v_call: TRBV28; j_call: TRBJ2-1; cdr3_nt: TGTGCCAGCAGGCTAGACGCTCTGAGCACCCGAGGAGATGAGCAGTTCTTC; cdr3_aa: CASRLDALSTRGDEQFF
clone_size: .; d_call: .; v_call: TRBV19; j_call: TRBJ1-5; cdr3_nt: TGTGCCAGTAGTATAGGCCGGCGCCTCAATCAGCCCCAGCATTTT; cdr3_aa: CASSIGRRLNQPQHF
clone_size: few; d_call: .; v_call: TRBV5-1; j_call: TRBJ2-7; cdr3_nt: TGCGCCAGCAGCTTGGGGGCCGCCTACGAGCAGTACTTC; cdr3_aa: CASSLGAAYEQYF
clone_size: .; d_call: .; v_call: TRBV30; j_call: TRBJ1-1; cdr3_nt: TGTGCCTTGCGAGAGGGTAGGGCTTTCTTT; cdr3_aa: CALREGRAFF
clone_size: .; d_call: .; v_call: TRBV4-1; j_call: TRBJ2-7; cdr3_nt: TGCGCCAGCAGCCGGACAGAGGGGGGGACCTACGAGCAGTACTTC; cdr3_aa: CASSRTEGGTYEQYF
clone_size: .; d_call: TRBD2; v_call: TRBV30; j_call: TRBJ2-2; cdr3_nt: TGTGCCCGACTAGCGGGAGTTGGCGGGGAGCTGTTTTTT; cdr3_aa: CARLAGVGGELFF
clone_size: .; d_call: TRBD2; v_call: TRBV29-1; j_call: TRBJ2-2; cdr3_nt: TGCAGCGCGCTAGCGGTAGTTGTCCCGAACACCGGGGAGCTGTTTTTT; cdr3_aa: CSALAVVVPNTGELFF
clone_size: .; d_call: .; v_call: TRBV5-1; j_call: TRBJ2-1; cdr3_nt: TGCGCCAGCAGCTTGCCCACCAATGAGCAGTTCTTC; cdr3_aa: CASSLPTNEQFF
clone_size: .; d_call: TRBD1; v_call: TRBV2; j_call: TRBJ1-1; cdr3_nt: TGTGCCAGCAGTCCACGGACAGGGAACACTGAAGCTTTCTTT; cdr3_aa: CASSPRTGNTEAFF
clone_size: .; d_call: .; v_call: TRBV15; j_call: TRBJ2-5; cdr3_nt: TGTGCCACCAGCAGAGAGAGACTTTACCAAGAGACCCAGTACTTC; cdr3_aa: CATSRERLYQETQYF